The TCR beta chain described here comes from a study of blood T cell repertoires in COVID-19. Across the study: Donors in the United States, Italy and Spain gave samples during acute or convalescent COVID-19. Sample material is recorded as cDNA or gDNA derived from T cells, B-cell-depleted T cells, or PBMCs.

The CDR3 is made up of 14 amino acids. Trimming took off 0 bases at V and 5 bases at J, with 10 bases between the two ends. Looked up from germline, CDR1 is WNHNN and CDR2 is SYGVQD (reference sequence). Cohort allocation depended upon clinical history that participants reported. Per the original data handling: Nucleated cell number was recorded as an estimate derived from reference gene primer amplification. TCRdb keeps only in-frame clones here, not all; method: immunoSEQ multiplex PCR. V and J calls and clone size are given by that table; D and trimming were obtained from the DNA. The data hold 140,000 to 150,000 clones, with roughly 88% observed a single time. This clone was observed once.

Sequenced input: PBMCs or T cells enriched from blood (not recorded which). The receptor's source is a woman aged 30 to 39 with acute COVID-19. This chain joins TRBV10-1 and TRBJ2-5; D remains unclear. The CDR3 DNA reads as TGCGCCAGCAGTGAGTCGTCTCCGTTGGAGACCCAGTACTTC. This codes for CASSESSPLETQYF.